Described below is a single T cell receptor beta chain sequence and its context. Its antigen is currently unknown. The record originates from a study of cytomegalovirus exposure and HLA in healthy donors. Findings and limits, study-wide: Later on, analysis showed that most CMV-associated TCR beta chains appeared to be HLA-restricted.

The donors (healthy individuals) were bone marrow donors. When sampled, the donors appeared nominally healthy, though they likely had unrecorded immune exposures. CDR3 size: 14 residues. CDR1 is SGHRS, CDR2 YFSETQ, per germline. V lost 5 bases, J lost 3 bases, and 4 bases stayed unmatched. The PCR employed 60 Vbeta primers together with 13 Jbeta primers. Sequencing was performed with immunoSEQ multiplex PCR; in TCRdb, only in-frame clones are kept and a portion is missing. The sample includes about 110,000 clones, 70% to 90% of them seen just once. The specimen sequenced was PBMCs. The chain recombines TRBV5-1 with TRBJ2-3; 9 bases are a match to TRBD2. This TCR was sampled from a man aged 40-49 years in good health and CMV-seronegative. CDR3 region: CASRFLAGTDTQYF. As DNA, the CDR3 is TGCGCCAGCAGGTTCCTAGCGGGGACAGATACGCAGTATTTT.